This record covers a single T cell receptor beta chain. Its cognate antigen is unknown. PCR amplification relied on 60 Vbeta primers (plus 13 Jbeta primers). In the authors' methods: Counted up in a later analysis, unique TCR beta chains came to some 75 million, with around 12 million shared. TCRdb's copy holds only in-frame clones and misses some; the assay was immunoSEQ multiplex PCR. That table gives V, J and clone size, and the DNA gave D and trimming. The table lists about 62,000 clones, about 81% of them singletons. The CDR3 totals 16 residues. Trimming took 6 bases from V and 4 from J; bases not matched to a gene: 7. Germline-derived CDR1 and CDR2 are MDHEN and SYDVKM. This sample stems from a study of cytomegalovirus exposure and HLA in healthy donors. Overall study context: HLA-typed donors were the source of approximately 88 million unique TCRs held in an early data release.

Study-wide results and caveats: In a later analysis, donors in an Asian-associated ancestry cluster reportedly had fewer N-insertions in productive TCRs than the cohort mean.

The V gene is TRBV28, the J gene TRBJ2-6, with 9 bases matching TRBD1. This clonotype was obtained from a woman aged 25-40 years in good health and CMV-seronegative. Sequenced material: PBMCs. CDR3 nucleotides: TGTGCCAGCAGCGCCGGGACAGGGAACGGGGCCAACGTCCTGACTTTC. Translated, it gives CASSAGTGNGANVLTF.